In its sample, the clone carrying this T cell receptor (beta chain) was seen once. Antigen unknown. The PCR contained 60 Vbeta and 13 Jbeta primers. The repertoire was sequenced with immunoSEQ multiplex PCR; TCRdb's copy has only in-frame clones and lacks some. The table includes around 180,000 clones, about three quarters detected once. The data belong to a study of cytomegalovirus exposure and HLA in healthy donors. Study-level points and caveats: Diagnosis of cytomegalovirus status made by the classifier reportedly showed high specificity and sensitivity. Among donors in an Asian-associated ancestry cluster, a later analysis reportedly found fewer N-insertions than the approximately 700-donor mean.

Per the germline V gene, CDR1 is MNHEY and CDR2 is SMNVEV (reference sequence). The CDR3 is 15 residues long. V was cut by 2 bases and J by 0 bases, with 11 bases left in between. The sequencing input was PBMCs. The TCR was taken from a woman aged 40 to 50 in good health and CMV-seronegative. This chain joins TRBV27 and TRBJ2-7; the D is unclear. This chain's CDR3 is CASSLVVGSSYEQYV. In DNA form, the CDR3 reads TGTGCCAGCAGTTTAGTAGTTGGTAGCTCCTACGAGCAGTACGTC.